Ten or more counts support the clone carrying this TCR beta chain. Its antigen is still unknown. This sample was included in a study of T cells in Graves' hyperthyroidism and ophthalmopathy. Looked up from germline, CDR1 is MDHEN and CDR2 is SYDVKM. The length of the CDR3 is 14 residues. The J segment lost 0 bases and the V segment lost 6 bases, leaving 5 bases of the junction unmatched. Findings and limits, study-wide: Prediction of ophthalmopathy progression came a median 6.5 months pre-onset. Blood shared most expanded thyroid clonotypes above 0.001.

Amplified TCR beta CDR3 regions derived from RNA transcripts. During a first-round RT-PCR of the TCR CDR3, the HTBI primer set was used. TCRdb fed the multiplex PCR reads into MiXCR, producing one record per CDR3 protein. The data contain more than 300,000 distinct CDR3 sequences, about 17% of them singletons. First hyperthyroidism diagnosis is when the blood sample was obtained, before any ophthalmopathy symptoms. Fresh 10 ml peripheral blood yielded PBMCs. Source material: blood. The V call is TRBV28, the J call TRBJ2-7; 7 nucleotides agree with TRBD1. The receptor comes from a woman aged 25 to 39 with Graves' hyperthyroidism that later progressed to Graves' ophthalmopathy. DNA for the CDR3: TGTGCCAGCAGCGCAGGGGGTAGCTCCTACGAGCAGTACTTC. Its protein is CASSAGGSSYEQYF. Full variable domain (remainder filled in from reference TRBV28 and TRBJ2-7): DVKVTQSSRYLVKRTGEKVFLECVQDMDHENMFWYRQDPGLGLRLIYFSYDVKMKEKGDIPEGYSVSREKKERFSLILESASTNQTSMYLCASSAGGSSYEQYFGPGTRLTVT.